This T cell receptor (beta chain) was sequenced during a study of shared clonotypes between healthy human individuals. General study points: Researchers found naive subsets generally carried larger estimated richness than memory subsets. Sequencing depth was predicted to influence how clonotypes are shared among donors.

Repertoires were generated with immunoSEQ multiplex PCR, while TCRdb's copy carries only in-frame clones and drops some. The table includes about 590,000 clones, about 95% detected once. CD45RO-negative cells were positively selected for CCR7, leaving out terminally differentiated effector memory CD45RA+ cells. CDR3 length: 13 residues. Germline assignment: CDR1 KGHSY and CDR2 FQNENV. V was pared by 7 bases and J by 4 bases, with 13 bases between. Notes on this clone: Its antigen is still unknown.

The chain joins TRBV16 to TRBJ2-5; D remains unclear. This clonotype was obtained from a woman aged 30 to 39 in good health. Material for sequencing was naive CD8+ T cells sorted from blood. This CDR3 is CASIPGVGETQYF. The DNA of the CDR3 is TGTGCCAGCATCCCTGGGGTCGGAGAGACCCAGTACTTC.